Sequencing of this T cell receptor (beta chain) was carried out in a study of T cells in localized non-small cell lung cancer. Findings of the study overall: The study sequenced only one region of the tumor. As a result, intratumor heterogeneity could not be excluded and remains possible. Adjacent uninvolved lung had the highest clonality, suggesting focused antigen responses. Adjacent lung was found to contain a median around 58 of the top 100 tumor clones. Among blood samples, higher T cell density accompanied longer overall survival.

Turning to this clone: The antigen is unknown.

Repertoires were generated with immunoSEQ multiplex PCR, while TCRdb's copy carries only in-frame clones and drops some. This sample has about 59,000 clones, with roughly 89% found just once. The CDR3 has 14 amino acids. The V and J ends lost 9 bases and 0 bases respectively, with 12 bases between them. CDR1 and CDR2 from the germline V gene are SNHLY and FYNNEI. This clonotype was obtained from a man aged 40 to 70 with stage I squamous cell lung carcinoma. The chain recombines TRBV2 with TRBJ2-1; a weak D match, TRBD2 (5 bases). The input for sequencing was peripheral blood, taken before any cancer treatment. The CDR3 spells CASPSGSSYNEQFF. The CDR3 DNA sequence: TGTGCCAGTCCGAGCGGCAGCTCCTACAATGAGCAGTTCTTC.